The 32 T cell receptor beta chains below come from one sample, sequenced in a study of ipilimumab plus nivolumab after autologous stem cell transplantation. Assay: immunoSEQ multiplex PCR; the TCRdb copy retains only in-frame clones and omits some. The table lists 15,000 or so clones, about 81% of them singletons. The sample was PBMCs, taken in a trial of ipilimumab plus nivolumab as post-transplant consolidation. The receptor set was obtained from a male donor with diffuse large B-cell lymphoma.

This chain connects TRBV6-6 to TRBJ1-2; TRBD1 matches at 10 bases. Germline assignment: CDR1 MNHNY and CDR2 SVGAGI (reference sequence). The junction had 7 bases not matched to a gene; V was cut back by 5 bases and J by 7 bases. The CDR3 is made up of 14 amino acids. CDR3 in amino acids: CASSLGTGVGGYTF. CDR3 nucleotide sequence: TGTGCCAGCAGTCTCGGGACAGGGGTCGGTGGCTACACCTTC.

This clone was picked up one time. The V call is TRBV6-1, the J call TRBJ2-7; 11 bases match TRBD2. V was clipped by 8 bases and J by 9 bases; unmatched bases: 9. The CDR3 totals 13 residues. The germline CDR1 and CDR2 sequences are MNHNS and SASEGT. CDR3 region: CASDHLAGGRQYF. The DNA for the CDR3 is TGTGCCAGCGATCACCTAGCGGGAGGACGGCAGTACTTC.

The chain employs TRBV7-2 and TRBJ1-5; D not certain. V dropped 1 base and J dropped 12 bases, with 13 bases sitting between them. CDR3 length equals 13 residues. Germline V CDR1 and CDR2: SGHTA, FQGNSA. Here the CDR3 DNA reads TGTGCCAGCAGCTTAGAGGGAGAGGTGGACCAGCATTTT. This codes for CASSLEGEVDQHF. Full variable domain (remainder filled in from reference TRBV7-2 and TRBJ1-5): GAGVSQSPSNKVTEKGKDVELRCDPISGHTALYWYRQSLGQGLEFLIYFQGNSAPDKSGLPSDRFSAERTGGSVSTLTIQRTQQEDSAVYLCASSLEGEVDQHFGDGTRLSIL.

The gene calls are TRBV2 and TRBJ2-7; TRBD2 might be the D (5 bases). CDR3 length: 12 amino acids. Trimming shortened V by 5 bases and J by 6 bases, and 11 bases separated the two germline ends. CDR1 is SNHLY and CDR2 is FYNNEI in the germline V gene. For the CDR3, the DNA is TGTGCCAGCAGTTTAGCGAGCCCCGAGCAGTACTTC. Amino acids: CASSLASPEQYF.

This chain joins TRBV15 and TRBJ2-3; no clear D. Trimming left V 3 bases short and J 0 bases short, with 19 bases between. Germline V gene data show CDR1 as LNHNV and CDR2 as YYDKDF (reference sequence). This CDR3 has 18 residues. The CDR3 protein is CATSSSLAAVQSTDTQYF. The CDR3 DNA sequence: TGTGCCACCAGCAGTAGTCTTGCTGCGGTACAGAGCACAGATACGCAGTATTTT.

The chain joins TRBV6-4 to TRBJ2-5; D gene uncertain. The CDR3 totals 14 residues. V lost 5 bases to trimming and J lost 5 bases, with 15 bases between them. Germline-derived CDR1 and CDR2 are MRHNA and SNTAGT. Here the CDR3 reads CASSPNGPGETQYF. CDR3 DNA sequence: TGTGCCAGCAGTCCAAACGGGCCCGGGGAGACCCAGTACTTC.

V usage is TRBV6-1 and J usage is TRBJ1-1, with D hard to call. CDR1 is MNHNS, CDR2 SASEGT, per germline. The CDR3 is made up of 12 amino acids. The V and J ends lost 4 bases and 11 bases respectively, with 14 bases between them. This chain's CDR3 is CASSVTPSRAFF. The DNA of the CDR3 is TGTGCCAGCAGTGTGACGCCAAGCCGGGCTTTCTTT.

This clone was picked up a small number of times. V gene TRBV7-6 combines with J gene TRBJ2-1, with 10 bases matching TRBD1. This CDR3 is built from 15 residues. V was pared by 4 bases and J by 8 bases, with 8 bases of the junction left unmatched. The germline CDR1 and CDR2 sequences are SGHVS and FNYEAQ. DNA of the CDR3: TGTGCCAGCAGCTCGGGACAGGGGTCTCTAGATGAGCAGTTCTTC. Its translation: CASSSGQGSLDEQFF.

V usage is TRBV5-5 and J usage is TRBJ1-1; 8 bases are a match to TRBD1. The CDR3 runs to 14 residues. V shed 1 base and J 6 bases; nucleotides not matched to a gene: 5. Germline lookup yields CDR1 SGHKS and CDR2 YYEKEE (reference sequence). The CDR3 DNA reads TGTGCCAGCAGCTTGACAGGGGGTTTCGCTGAAGCTTTCTTT. Translated, it gives CASSLTGGFAEAFF.

The CDR3 spells CASSKGGTAKHF. The DNA of the CDR3 is TGTGCCAGCAGCAAAGGAGGGACAGCTAAGCACTTC. The rearrangement uses TRBV21-1 and TRBJ2-5; the D call TRBD1 from the table was never checked on the DNA. TRBV21-1 is a recognized pseudogene. This CDR3 contains 12 residues.

The V and J genes are TRBV27 and TRBJ2-5, with D tentatively TRBD2 (6 bases). The J call may be faulty, since TRBJ2-7 better matches the DNA end. From germline, CDR1 is MNHEY and CDR2 SMNVEV (reference sequence). The CDR3 has 13 residues. The CDR3 nucleotides are TGTGCCAGCAGTCAGGGACTCCCTGGCGAGCAGTACTTC. Protein sequence: CASSQGLPGEQYF.

This clone appeared a single time. This sequence joins TRBV6-6 and TRBJ2-7; D is undetermined. The CDR3 extends over 13 amino acids. Deletions cut 7 bases from V and 0 bases from J, with 10 bases between. Germline V gene lookup returns CDR1 MNHNY and CDR2 SVGAGI (reference sequence). CDR3 residues: CASIDGNSYEQYF. CDR3 in DNA: TGTGCCAGCATTGACGGTAACTCCTACGAGCAGTACTTC.

The chain couples TRBV12-5 to TRBJ1-4; D not certain. Germline loops: CDR1 LGHNT, CDR2 FRNRAP. V lost 0 bases to trimming and J lost 7 bases, with 6 bases between them. The CDR3 sequence is 13 residues long. CDR3: CASGLVLSEKLFF. Written as DNA, the CDR3 is TGTGCTAGTGGTTTGGTACTCAGTGAAAAACTGTTTTTT.

In this sample, this clone turned up once. The CDR3 loop is CATSGANVLTF. CDR3 nucleotides: TGTGCCACCTCTGGGGCCAACGTCCTGACTTTC. This chain connects TRBV6-5 to TRBJ2-6; D ambiguous. Between the trimmed V and J ends, which lost 10 bases and 0 bases, there was a span of 1 base. CDR3 length: 11 amino acids. Germline V gene sequence: CDR1 MNHEY, CDR2 SVGAGI.

This chain joins TRBV5-1 and TRBJ2-7; D is undetermined. The V end lost 1 base, the J end lost 4 bases, and 12 bases lay between the germline ends. Germline CDR1 SGHRS, CDR2 YFSETQ. The CDR3 runs 14 residues. Here the CDR3 DNA reads TGCGCCAGCAGCTTGAAGCCGTCAGCTTACGAGCAGTACTTC. The encoded protein is CASSLKPSAYEQYF.

The chain links TRBV19 to TRBJ2-7; the match to TRBD1 covers 10 bases. With V trimmed by 1 base and J by 4 bases, 1 base remained unmatched. CDR3 size: 14 residues. Per the germline V gene, CDR1 is LNHDA and CDR2 is SQIVND (reference sequence). The CDR3 spells CASSIGTGGYEQYF. CDR3 sequence (DNA): TGTGCCAGTAGTATAGGGACAGGGGGTTACGAGCAGTACTTC.

This clone was detected only a few times. The chain couples TRBV15 to TRBJ1-1; no definite D call. This CDR3 is 13 amino acids long. V was cut by 1 base and J by 6 bases, with 9 bases left in between. Germline loops: CDR1 LNHNV, CDR2 YYDKDF (reference sequence). CDR3 protein: CATSRGGVAEAFF. The DNA of the CDR3 is TGTGCCACCAGCAGAGGTGGTGTGGCTGAAGCTTTCTTT. The full variable domain, in which reference TRBV15 and TRBJ1-1 provide the parts outside the CDR3, is DAMVIQNPRYQVTQFGKPVTLSCSQTLNHNVMYWYQQKSSQAPKLLFHYYDKDFNNEADTPDNFQSRRPNTSFCFLDIRSPGLGDTAMYLCATSRGGVAEAFFGQGTRLTVV.

The V gene is TRBV2, the J gene TRBJ2-1; 12 positions match TRBD2. The germline gives CDR1 SNHLY, CDR2 FYNNEI. The CDR3 consists of 21 residues. J was trimmed by 7 bases and V by 6 bases; bases with no gene match: 25. The CDR3, as DNA: TGTGCCAGCAGGGTACCTTCCCCAGGGACAGGGCGGACTAGCGGGGATAATGAGCAGTTCTTC. Translated: CASRVPSPGTGRTSGDNEQFF.

The V call is TRBV5-1, the J call TRBJ2-1, with D perhaps being TRBD1 or TRBD2 (6 bases each). The V gene's germline CDR1 is SGHRS and CDR2 YFSETQ. V was trimmed by 5 bases and J by 8 bases, leaving 14 bases between them. The CDR3 totals 13 residues. CDR3 amino acids: CASRRGTGDEQFF. The CDR3 region has the DNA TGCGCCAGCAGAAGGGGGACGGGGGATGAGCAGTTCTTC.

V gene TRBV19 combines with J gene TRBJ1-5; 8 bases are a match to TRBD1. This CDR3 is 21 amino acids long. Trimming at V came to 4 bases and at J to 1 base, leaving 21 bases not matched to a gene. Germline lookup yields CDR1 LNHDA and CDR2 SQIVND (reference sequence). The CDR3 sequence is CASSTNRGSKVGSFSNQPQHF. The CDR3 DNA sequence: TGTGCCAGTAGTACAAACAGGGGGTCTAAGGTCGGTTCCTTCAGCAATCAGCCCCAGCATTTT.

The chain links TRBV12-2 to TRBJ2-7; the table gives TRBD1 as D, unverified against the DNA. TRBV12-2 is noted as a pseudogene. This CDR3 has 13 amino acids. CDR3 in amino acids: CASREQTSYEQYF. The CDR3 region has the DNA TGTGCAAGTCGTGAACAGACCTCCTACGAGCAGTACTTC.

This clone was observed a single time. The CDR3 DNA reads as TGTGCCAGCAGCGCCCGAAATGAAAAACTGTTTTTT. This encodes CASSARNEKLFF. The chain couples TRBV5-4 to TRBJ1-4, with D uncertain. V was cut by 4 bases and J by 5 bases, with 6 bases left in between. The CDR3 totals 12 residues. Germline CDR1 and CDR2: SGHNT and YYREEE (reference sequence).

V gene TRBV6-6 combines with J gene TRBJ2-5; TRBD2 is a possible D gene (6 bases). Germline V CDR1 and CDR2: MNHNY, SVGAGI (reference sequence). Trimming removed 2 bases at V and 4 bases at J, with 14 bases between. The CDR3 covers 15 residues. The CDR3 DNA sequence: TGTGCCAGCAGTTACGGCGGGCTAGCGCGAGAGACCCAGTACTTC. Amino acids: CASSYGGLARETQYF.

This clone came up a few times. The chain is built from TRBV11-3 and TRBJ2-1; maybe TRBD1 (6 bases). V was trimmed by 1 base and J by 9 bases, leaving 19 bases between them. The germline V gene encodes CDR1 SGHNT and CDR2 YENEEA. The CDR3 contains 16 residues. CDR3 sequence (DNA): TGTGCCAGCAGCTTAGGCTTTCAAGGGGGAACCGGTGAGCAGTTCTTC. It codes for CASSLGFQGGTGEQFF. Filled out from reference TRBV11-3 and TRBJ2-1, the complete variable domain reads EAGVVQSPRYKIIEKKQPVAFWCNPISGHNTLYWYLQNLGQGPELLIRYENEEAVDDSQLPKDRFSAERLKGVDSTLKIQPAELGDSAVYLCASSLGFQGGTGEQFFGPGTRLTVL.

This chain uses TRBV18 with TRBJ1-5; D possibly corresponds to TRBD1 (5 bases). V lost 3 bases to trimming and J lost 1 base, with 10 bases between them. This CDR3 has 15 amino acids. From germline, CDR1 is KGHSH and CDR2 LQKENI. CDR3 bases: TGTGCCAGCTCACCCCAGGGCACCAGCAATCAGCCCCAGCATTTT. It is translated as CASSPQGTSNQPQHF.

J is TRBJ2-2 and V is TRBV7-9; no clear D gene. The CDR3 totals 14 residues. Per the germline V gene, CDR1 is SEHNR and CDR2 is FQNEAQ (reference sequence). V lost 5 bases and J lost 3, with 10 bases in between. The CDR3, as DNA: TGTGCCAGCAGCAGATTAGGCGACACCGGGGAGCTGTTTTTT. Amino acids: CASSRLGDTGELFF.

This clone was seen more than once but under ten times. The chain's CDR3 is CASSHRQDQPQHF. The CDR3 coding sequence is TGTGCCAGCAGTCATAGACAGGATCAGCCCCAGCATTTT. The rearrangement links TRBV6-5 to TRBJ1-5; maybe TRBD1 (6 bases). CDR1 and CDR2 (germline): MNHEY, SVGAGI. V lost 5 bases, J lost 5 bases, and 10 bases lay in between. The CDR3 loop spans 13 amino acids.

J is TRBJ2-1 and V is TRBV6-6, with D uncertain. The CDR3 spans 12 residues. V lost 5 bases to trimming and J lost 8 bases, with 10 bases between them. Germline CDR1 is MNHNY and CDR2 is SVGAGI (reference sequence). The CDR3 DNA reads TGTGCCAGCAGTGCCATTGGGGATGAGCAGTTCTTC. As protein: CASSAIGDEQFF.

The chain joins TRBV7-6 to TRBJ2-5; no definite D call. CDR3 size: 13 residues. Germline V gene lookup returns CDR1 SGHVS and CDR2 FNYEAQ. V was cut by 8 bases and J by 8 bases, with 18 bases left in between. The CDR3 DNA is TGTGCCAGCGTTTCGCTAGTCGGCATTACCCAGTACTTC. The encoded protein is CASVSLVGITQYF.

The chain is built from TRBV9 and TRBJ2-7; 8 nucleotides match TRBD2. V lost 0 bases and J lost 1; bases outside the gene matches: 6. The CDR3 spans 16 residues. Germline V gives CDR1 SGDLS, CDR2 YYNGEE. The CDR3 DNA is TGTGCCAGCAGCGTAGCAATACTAGCGGCATCCTACGAGCAGTACTTC. Translated: CASSVAILAASYEQYF. The whole variable domain, remainder taken from reference TRBV9 and TRBJ2-7, is DSGVTQTPKHLITATGQRVTLRCSPRSGDLSVYWYQQSLDQGLQFLIQYYNGEERAKGNILERFSAQQFPDLHSELNLSSLELGDSALYFCASSVAILAASYEQYFGPGTRLTVT.

This CDR3 is CASNREYGYTF. The CDR3 DNA sequence: TGTGCCAGTAACCGGGAGTATGGCTACACCTTC. The chain couples TRBV7-9 to TRBJ1-2; D unclear. Between the trimmed V and J ends, which lost 9 bases and 5 bases, there was a span of 10 bases. Per germline, CDR1 SEHNR and CDR2 FQNEAQ (reference sequence). The CDR3 loop spans 11 amino acids.

The chain links TRBV12-5 to TRBJ2-1; D perhaps matches TRBD1 (5 bases). V was trimmed by 0 bases and J by 1 base, leaving 13 bases between them. The CDR3 sequence is 17 residues long. Germline V gives CDR1 LGHNT, CDR2 FRNRAP. CDR3 sequence: CASGLVVWQGSYNEQFF. Written as DNA, the CDR3 is TGTGCTAGTGGTTTGGTAGTGTGGCAGGGTTCCTACAATGAGCAGTTCTTC.